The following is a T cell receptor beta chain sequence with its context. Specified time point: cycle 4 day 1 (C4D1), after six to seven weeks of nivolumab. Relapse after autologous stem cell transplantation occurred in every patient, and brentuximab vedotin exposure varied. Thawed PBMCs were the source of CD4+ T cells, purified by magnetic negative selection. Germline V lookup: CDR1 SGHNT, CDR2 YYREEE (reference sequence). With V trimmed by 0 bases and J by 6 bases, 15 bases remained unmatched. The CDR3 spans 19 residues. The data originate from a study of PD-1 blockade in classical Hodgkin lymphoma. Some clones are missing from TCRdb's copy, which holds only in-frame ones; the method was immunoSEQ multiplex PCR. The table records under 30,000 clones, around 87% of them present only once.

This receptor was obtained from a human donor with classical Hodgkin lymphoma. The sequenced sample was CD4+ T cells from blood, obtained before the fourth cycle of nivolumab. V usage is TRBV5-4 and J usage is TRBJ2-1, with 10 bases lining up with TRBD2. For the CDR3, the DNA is TGTGCCAGCAGCTTGGATCTTAGCGGGGGGCTGTTGTGGGGCAATGAGCAGTTCTTC. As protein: CASSLDLSGGLLWGNEQFF.